These 5 T cell receptor beta chains were sequenced from one sample in a study of cytomegalovirus exposure and HLA in healthy donors. Generated by immunoSEQ multiplex PCR, the TCRdb table keeps only in-frame clones and is missing some. This sample has tens of thousands of clones, with roughly nine tenths found just once. The sample consisted of PBMCs. The receptors originated from a man between 18 and 35 years old in good health and CMV-seronegative.

The genes are TRBV7-2 and TRBJ2-2; 9 bases are a match to TRBD2. The CDR3 is 17 residues long. Trimming at V came to 0 bases and at J to 6 bases, leaving 8 bases not matched to a gene. Germline CDR1 and CDR2: SGHTA and FQGNSA. CDR3 coding DNA: TGTGCCAGCAGCTTAGCCACCGGGACTAGCTACTCCGGGGAGCTGTTTTTT. It translates to CASSLATGTSYSGELFF.

The chain has TRBV5-1 and TRBJ2-1; TRBD1 is a possible D gene (5 bases). CDR1 SGHRS and CDR2 YFSETQ come from the germline V gene. The CDR3 totals 16 residues. Deletions cut 0 bases from V and 0 bases from J, with 10 bases between. The CDR3 spells CASSLVRGSSYNEQFF. The CDR3 region has the DNA TGCGCCAGCAGCTTGGTTAGGGGTAGCTCCTACAATGAGCAGTTCTTC.

This rearrangement joins TRBV12-5 to TRBJ2-1, with TRBD2 identical over 8 bases. V lost 1 base and J lost 9; bases outside the gene matches: 14. The CDR3 consists of 17 residues. Germline V gene data show CDR1 as LGHNT and CDR2 as FRNRAP. The CDR3 sequence is CASGLGSGGGVFSEQFF. CDR3 in DNA: TGTGCTAGTGGTTTGGGCTCGGGGGGGGGTGTGTTTAGTGAGCAGTTCTTC.

The DNA for the CDR3 is TGTGCCCCCCTAGCGGGAGACTATTCCACAGATACGCAGTATTTT. Translating gives CAPLAGDYSTDTQYF. The genes are TRBV28 and TRBJ2-3; 10 nucleotides match TRBD2. Germline V CDR1 and CDR2: MDHEN, SYDVKM. This CDR3 has 15 amino acids. Trimming cost V 11 bases and J 2 bases; bases outside gene matches: 10.

The J gene is TRBJ1-3, the V gene TRBV7-2, with D perhaps matching TRBD1 (6 bases). Germline values: CDR1 SGHTA, CDR2 FQGNSA. The CDR3 has 14 residues. Trimming took off 6 bases at V and 0 bases at J, with 9 bases between the two ends. Written as DNA, the CDR3 is TGTGCCAGCAGGGGGGACATCTCTGGAAACACCATATATTTT. This translates into CASRGDISGNTIYF.